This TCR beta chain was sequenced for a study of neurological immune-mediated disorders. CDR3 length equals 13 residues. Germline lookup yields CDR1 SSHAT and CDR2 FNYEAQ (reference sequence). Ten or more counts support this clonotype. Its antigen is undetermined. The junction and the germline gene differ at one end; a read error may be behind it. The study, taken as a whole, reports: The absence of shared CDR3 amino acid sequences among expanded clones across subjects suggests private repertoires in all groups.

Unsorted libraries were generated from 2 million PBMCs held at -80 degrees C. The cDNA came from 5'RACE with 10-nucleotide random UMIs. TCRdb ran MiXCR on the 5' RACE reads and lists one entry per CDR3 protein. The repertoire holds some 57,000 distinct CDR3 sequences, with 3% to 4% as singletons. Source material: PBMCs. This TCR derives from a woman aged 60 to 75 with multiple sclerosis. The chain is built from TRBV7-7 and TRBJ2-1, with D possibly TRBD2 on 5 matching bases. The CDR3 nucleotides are TGTGCTAGCAGCTTAGCGCTACGAGGGTTTCAGTTCTTC. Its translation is CASSLALRGFQFF.